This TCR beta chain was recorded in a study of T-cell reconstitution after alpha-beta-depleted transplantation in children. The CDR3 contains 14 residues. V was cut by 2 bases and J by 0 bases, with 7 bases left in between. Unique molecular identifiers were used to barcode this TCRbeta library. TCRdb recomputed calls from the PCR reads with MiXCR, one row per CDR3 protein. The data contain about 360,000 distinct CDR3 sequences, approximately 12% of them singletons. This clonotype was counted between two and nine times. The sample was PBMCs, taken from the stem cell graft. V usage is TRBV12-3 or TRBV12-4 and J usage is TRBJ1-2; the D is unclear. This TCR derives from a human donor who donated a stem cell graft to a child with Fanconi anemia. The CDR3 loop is CASSLKLSNYGYTF. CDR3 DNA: TGTGCCAGCAGTTTAAAACTATCTAACTATGGCTACACCTTC.